Below, one T cell receptor (beta chain) is given with its context. Its antigen is undetermined. Of the isolated RNA, all was reverse transcribed, and so the sequenced material was expressed TCRB transcripts. The table came from immunoSEQ multiplex PCR; TCRdb's copy has only in-frame clones and leaves some out. The repertoire holds roughly 150,000 clones, with about a tenth as singletons. This sample is drawn from a study of beta chain features in type 1 diabetes. Study-level findings and limits: Within each of all four CD4+ subsets, Type 1 diabetes patients had TCRB CDR3s that were moderately but significantly shorter.

The material sequenced was central memory CD4+ T cells from blood. The receptor comes from a young man with type 1 diabetes.

The CDR3 DNA reads as TGTGCCAGTAGTATTTTGGGACTGCCGAATGAGCAGTTCTTC. Residues: CASSILGLPNEQFF. The rearrangement links TRBV19 to TRBJ2-1; maybe TRBD2 (6 bases). V was clipped by 3 bases and J by 7 bases, with 13 bases between them. There are 14 residues in the CDR3. CDR1 is LNHDA and CDR2 is SQIVND in the germline V gene (reference sequence). The full variable domain, completed using reference TRBV19 and TRBJ2-1, is DGGITQSPKYLFRKEGQNVTLSCEQNLNHDAMYWYRQDPGQGLRLIYYSQIVNDFQKGDIAEGYSVSREKKESFPLTVTSAQKNPTAFYLCASSILGLPNEQFFGPGTRLTVL.